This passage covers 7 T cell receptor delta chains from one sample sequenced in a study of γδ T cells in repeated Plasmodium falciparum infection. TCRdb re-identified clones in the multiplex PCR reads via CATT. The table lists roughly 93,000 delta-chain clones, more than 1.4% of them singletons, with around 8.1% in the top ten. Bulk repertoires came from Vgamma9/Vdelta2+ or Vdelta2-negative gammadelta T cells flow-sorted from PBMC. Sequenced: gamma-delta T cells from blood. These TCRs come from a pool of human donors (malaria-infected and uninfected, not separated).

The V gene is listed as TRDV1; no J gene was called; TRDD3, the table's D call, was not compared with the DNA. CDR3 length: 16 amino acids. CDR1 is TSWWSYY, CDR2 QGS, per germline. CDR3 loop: CALGLLTFQDTGGLTF. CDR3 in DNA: TGTGCTCTTGGGTTACTTACCTTCCAAGATACTGGGGGACTTACCTTC.

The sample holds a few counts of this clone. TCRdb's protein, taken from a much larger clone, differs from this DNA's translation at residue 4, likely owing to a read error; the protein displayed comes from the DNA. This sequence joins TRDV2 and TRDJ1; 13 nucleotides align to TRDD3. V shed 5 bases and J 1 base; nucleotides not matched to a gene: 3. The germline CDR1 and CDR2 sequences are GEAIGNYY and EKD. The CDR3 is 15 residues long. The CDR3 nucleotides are TGTGCCTGTGCCACTGGGGGATACGGCACCGATAAACTCATCTTT. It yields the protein CACATGGYGTDKLIF.

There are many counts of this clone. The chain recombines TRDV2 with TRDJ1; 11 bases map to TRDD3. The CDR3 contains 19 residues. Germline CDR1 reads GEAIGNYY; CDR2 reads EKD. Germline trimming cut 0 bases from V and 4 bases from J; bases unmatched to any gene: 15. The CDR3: CACDTVAQVLGDNHDKLIF. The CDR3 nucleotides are TGTGCCTGTGACACCGTGGCCCAAGTACTGGGGGATAACCACGATAAACTCATCTTT.

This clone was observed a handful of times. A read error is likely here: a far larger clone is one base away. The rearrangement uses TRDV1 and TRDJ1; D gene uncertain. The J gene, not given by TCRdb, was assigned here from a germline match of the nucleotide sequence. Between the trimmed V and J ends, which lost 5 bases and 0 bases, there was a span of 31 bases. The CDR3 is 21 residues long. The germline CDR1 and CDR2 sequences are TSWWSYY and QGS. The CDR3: CALGPWRLTGALIRYTDKLIF. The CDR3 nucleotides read TGTGCTCTTGGGCCCTGGCGCCTAACCGGGGCTCTAATCCGGTACACCGATAAACTCATCTTT.

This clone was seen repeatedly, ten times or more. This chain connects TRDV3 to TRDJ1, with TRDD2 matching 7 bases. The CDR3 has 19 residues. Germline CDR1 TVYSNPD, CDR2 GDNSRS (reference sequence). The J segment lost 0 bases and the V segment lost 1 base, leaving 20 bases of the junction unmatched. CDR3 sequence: CAFNGGSYPELGNTDKLIF. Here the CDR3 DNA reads TGTGCCTTTAACGGAGGTTCCTACCCCGAGTTGGGGAACACCGATAAACTCATCTTT.

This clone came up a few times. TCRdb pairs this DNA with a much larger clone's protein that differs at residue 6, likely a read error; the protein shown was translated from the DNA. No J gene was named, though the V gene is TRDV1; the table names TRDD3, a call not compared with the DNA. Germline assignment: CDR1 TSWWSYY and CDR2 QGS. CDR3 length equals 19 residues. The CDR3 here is CALNHEANWGIRPTDKLTF. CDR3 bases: TGTGCTCTCAATCACGAGGCAAACTGGGGGATACGGCCCACCGATAAACTCACCTTT.

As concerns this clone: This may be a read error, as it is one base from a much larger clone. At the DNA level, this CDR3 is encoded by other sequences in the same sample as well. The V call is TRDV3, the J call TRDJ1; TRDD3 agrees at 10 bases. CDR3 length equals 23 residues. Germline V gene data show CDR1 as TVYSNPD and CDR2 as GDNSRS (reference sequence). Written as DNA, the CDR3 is TGTGCCTTTGCGGCCAGGCCTTCCTCTCCTCGCTACTGGGGGATTTCGTACACCGATAAGCTCATCTTT. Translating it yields CAFAARPSSPRYWGISYTDKLIF.